This TCR beta chain derives from a study of PD-L1 blockade in urothelial cancer. As for the study in general: Men with urothelial cancer arising in the bladder made up most of the 29 patients. Once treatment had started, blood was analyzed at 3 weeks (second dose) and again at 6 weeks.

The V end lost 8 bases, the J end lost 4 bases, and 16 bases lay between the germline ends. This CDR3 comprises 14 residues. From germline, CDR1 is MNHNY and CDR2 SVGAGI (reference sequence). Time point indicated: peripheral blood 6 weeks after treatment start. The protocol was immunoSEQ multiplex PCR, while the TCRdb copy is restricted to in-frame clones and leaves out a portion. This table holds 46,000 or so clones, 70% to 90% found once. The chain joins TRBV6-6 to TRBJ2-3; weak D call: TRBD2 (6 bases). Sample: PBMCs, taken around atezolizumab (anti-PD-L1) treatment. The clonotype originates from a man aged 60 to 75 with urothelial cancer. The CDR3 is CASFGGVAADTQYF. CDR3 nucleotide sequence: TGTGCCAGCTTCGGGGGTGTCGCGGCAGATACGCAGTATTTT.